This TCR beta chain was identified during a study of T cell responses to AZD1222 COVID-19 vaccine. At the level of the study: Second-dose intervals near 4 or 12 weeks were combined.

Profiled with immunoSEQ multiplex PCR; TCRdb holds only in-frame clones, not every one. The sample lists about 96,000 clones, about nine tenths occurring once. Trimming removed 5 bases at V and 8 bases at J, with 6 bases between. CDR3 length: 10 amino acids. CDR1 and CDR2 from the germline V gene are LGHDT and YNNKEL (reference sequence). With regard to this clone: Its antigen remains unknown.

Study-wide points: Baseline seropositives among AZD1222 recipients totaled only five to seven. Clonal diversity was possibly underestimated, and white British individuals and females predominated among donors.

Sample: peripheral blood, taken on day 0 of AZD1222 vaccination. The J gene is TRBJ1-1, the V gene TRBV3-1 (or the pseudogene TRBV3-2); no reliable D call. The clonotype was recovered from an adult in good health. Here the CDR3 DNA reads TGTGCCAGCAGCTCACCGGAAGCTTTCTTT. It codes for CASSSPEAFF.